Listed here are 3 T cell receptor beta chains from one sample, sequenced in a study of CD8 T cells in ankylosing spondylitis. In TCRdb, the 5' RACE reads were re-called with MiXCR into one record per CDR3 protein. The sample shows 150,000 to 200,000 distinct CDR3 sequences, around 13% of them seen only once. Input material: blood, either unsorted or a sorted T cell fraction (not recorded which). These TCRs come from a male donor with ankylosing spondylitis or in good health (not recorded which).

This clonotype was observed a few times. This chain links TRBV7-9 with TRBJ2-7; TRBD2 aligns across 7 bases. The CDR3 is 14 residues long. Germline CDR1 SEHNR, CDR2 FQNEAQ (reference sequence). Trimming took 1 base from V and 6 from J; bases not matched to a gene: 6. The CDR3 protein is CASSLESGATEQYF. CDR3 nucleotide sequence: TGTGCCAGCAGCTTAGAAAGCGGGGCCACCGAGCAGTACTTC.

Only a few counts were recorded for this clonotype. The chain joins TRBV12-3 or TRBV12-4 to TRBJ1-5; D remains unclear. CDR3 length: 15 amino acids. The ends were cut back, 0 bases at V and 2 bases at J, with 8 bases in the middle. The CDR3 nucleotides are TGTGCCAGCAGTTTAGCAGTCACGGGCAATCAGCCCCAGCATTTT. Translating gives CASSLAVTGNQPQHF.

This clonotype was observed at least ten times. The chain has TRBV9 and TRBJ1-1, with TRBD1 identical over 7 bases. The germline V gene has CDR1 SGDLS and CDR2 YYNGEE. The CDR3 has 15 residues. J gave up 1 base and V 3 bases, and 6 bases lay outside the gene matches. The DNA of the CDR3 is TGTGCCAGCAGCGCATCGGGACAGCAGAACACTGAAGCTTTCTTT. Amino acids: CASSASGQQNTEAFF.